What follows are 22 T cell receptor beta chains derived from one specimen sequenced in a study of cytomegalovirus exposure and HLA in healthy donors. Only in-frame clones appear in the TCRdb table, and some are missing; sequencing was by immunoSEQ multiplex PCR. The sample yields around 150,000 clones, 85% to 90% seen once. Input material: PBMCs. All receptors come from a young man in good health and CMV-seronegative.

The CDR3 loop reads CASSEVLAGGNEQFF. The CDR3, as DNA: TGTGCCAGCAGTGAAGTCCTAGCGGGGGGCAATGAGCAGTTCTTC. The chain joins TRBV6-1 to TRBJ2-1; 11 bases are shared with TRBD2. The germline gives CDR1 MNHNS, CDR2 SASEGT. The CDR3 is 15 amino acids. The V gene end was trimmed by 1 base and the J gene end by 6 bases; junction bases not matched to a gene: 2.

The rearrangement links TRBV9 to TRBJ2-7; 12 positions match TRBD2. This CDR3 contains 16 residues. V shed 0 bases, J shed 7 bases, and the junction held 8 bases outside the gene matches. Germline-derived CDR1 and CDR2 are SGDLS and YYNGEE. For the CDR3, the DNA is TGTGCCAGCAGCGTAGGACTAGCGGGAGACAACGCGGAGCAGTACTTC. Translated: CASSVGLAGDNAEQYF. The full variable domain, with the rest looked up from reference TRBV9 and TRBJ2-7, is DSGVTQTPKHLITATGQRVTLRCSPRSGDLSVYWYQQSLDQGLQFLIQYYNGEERAKGNILERFSAQQFPDLHSELNLSSLELGDSALYFCASSVGLAGDNAEQYFGPGTRLTVT.

The chain combines TRBV28 with TRBJ2-1; D is unclear. Trimming removed 5 bases from V and 9 bases from J, with 17 bases in between. Germline V lookup: CDR1 MDHEN, CDR2 SYDVKM. CDR3 length: 14 residues. The CDR3 DNA reads TGTGCCAGCAGTCGTTCCCAGGCAGAATCTGAGCAGTTCTTC. Translation gives CASSRSQAESEQFF.

This chain uses TRBV28 with TRBJ2-1; perhaps TRBD2 as D (5 bases). The CDR3 is made up of 15 amino acids. Trimming removed 5 bases from V and 5 bases from J, with 16 bases in between. Germline V gene lookup returns CDR1 MDHEN and CDR2 SYDVKM. The CDR3 loop reads CASSGLALGHNEQFF. For the CDR3, the DNA is TGTGCCAGCAGTGGCCTAGCTCTAGGGCACAATGAGCAGTTCTTC.

Notes on this clone: The junction shows a germline mismatch at one end, possibly a read error. V gene TRBV7-2 combines with J gene TRBJ1-4, with 7 bases aligning to TRBD1. CDR3 length: 15 residues. Per the germline V gene, CDR1 is SGHTA and CDR2 is FQGNSA. The CDR3 reads CASSSTGATNEKLFF. The CDR3 bases are TGTGCCAGCAGCTCCACAGGGGCAACAAATGAAAAACTGTTTTTT.

The J gene is TRBJ1-5, the V gene TRBV6-1, with D possibly TRBD1 on 5 matching bases. This CDR3 has 13 amino acids. The ends were cut back, 1 base at V and 5 bases at J, with 6 bases in the middle. Germline V gene lookup returns CDR1 MNHNS and CDR2 SASEGT. This CDR3 reads CASSEVGDQPQHF. DNA for the CDR3: TGTGCCAGCAGTGAAGTAGGGGATCAGCCCCAGCATTTT.

The chain recombines TRBV6-1 with TRBJ2-7; 9 nucleotides align to TRBD1. Germline CDR1 reads MNHNS; CDR2 reads SASEGT. The CDR3 length is 11 residues. The junction had 1 base not matched to a gene; V was cut back by 4 bases and J by 9 bases. As DNA, the CDR3 is TGTGCCAGCAGTGCGGGACAGGGGCAGTACGTC. Amino acids: CASSAGQGQYV.

This rearrangement joins TRBV27 to TRBJ2-1, with a tentative D call TRBD2 (7 bases). CDR3 size: 15 residues. The V gene's germline CDR1 is MNHEY and CDR2 SMNVEV (reference sequence). V was pared by 1 base and J by 7 bases, with 14 bases between. Here the CDR3 reads CASSLWGRGDNEQFF. The CDR3 DNA reads as TGTGCCAGCAGTTTATGGGGGAGGGGGGATAATGAGCAGTTCTTC.

This rearrangement joins TRBV29-1 to TRBJ2-3; D might be TRBD2 (5 bases). This CDR3 contains 14 residues. V lost 5 bases to trimming and J lost 2 bases, with 14 bases between them. The germline V gene has CDR1 SQVTM and CDR2 ANQGSEA. The CDR3 loop is CSVWEQAYTDTQYF. CDR3 DNA: TGCAGCGTTTGGGAGCAGGCATACACAGATACGCAGTATTTT.

This chain joins TRBV7-9 and TRBJ2-7; 9 positions match TRBD1. The trim removed 1 base at V and 5 bases at J, leaving 0 bases unmatched. Germline CDR1 reads SEHNR; CDR2 reads FQNEAQ (reference sequence). The CDR3 is 13 amino acids. This chain's CDR3 is CASSLGTGDEQYV. CDR3 DNA: TGTGCCAGCAGCTTAGGGACAGGGGACGAGCAGTACGTC.

The chain carries TRBV29-1 and TRBJ2-3; D is possibly TRBD1 (6 bases). This CDR3 is built from 12 residues. The V end lost 3 bases, the J end lost 10 bases, and 14 bases lay between the germline ends. Germline loops: CDR1 SQVTM, CDR2 ANQGSEA. This chain's CDR3 is CSVDLQGMAQYF. CDR3 nucleotides: TGCAGCGTTGATCTACAGGGCATGGCGCAGTATTTT.

This chain links TRBV29-1 with TRBJ2-1; 9 positions agree with TRBD2. V shed 7 bases and J 3 bases; nucleotides not matched to a gene: 16. In germline, CDR1 is SQVTM, CDR2 ANQGSEA. This CDR3 region has 17 residues. The CDR3 DNA sequence: TGCAGCGCCACCGACTCGGGCGGGAGGGTTTTCTACAATGAGCAGTTCTTC. Its translation: CSATDSGGRVFYNEQFF.

The chain links TRBV28 to TRBJ1-1, with 8 positions matching TRBD1. The CDR3 runs to 14 residues. The germline V gene has CDR1 MDHEN and CDR2 SYDVKM. Trimming took 2 bases from V and 4 from J; bases not matched to a gene: 3. The CDR3 bases are TGTGCCAGCAGTTTACAGGGGGCGGGCACTGAAGCTTTCTTT. This sequence encodes CASSLQGAGTEAFF.

The rearrangement uses TRBV15 and TRBJ2-1; TRBD2 matches at 8 bases. V trimming: 5 bases; J trimming: 7 bases; junction bases outside the gene matches: 10. Germline V gene data show CDR1 as LNHNV and CDR2 as YYDKDF (reference sequence). The CDR3 sequence is 15 residues long. The CDR3 bases are TGTGCCACCAGCCCGCGATCGGGGGGGCTGAATGAGCAGTTCTTC. This encodes CATSPRSGGLNEQFF.

V usage is TRBV7-9 and J usage is TRBJ1-6; D perhaps matches TRBD1 (5 bases). CDR1 is SEHNR and CDR2 is FQNEAQ in the germline V gene (reference sequence). Trimming pared 5 bases from V and 5 bases from J, leaving 13 bases between. The CDR3 loop spans 15 amino acids. CDR3 region: CASSPGTSNNSPLHF. As DNA, the CDR3 is TGTGCCAGCAGCCCCGGGACTTCGAATAATTCACCCCTCCACTTT.

This clone was observed a single time. The rearrangement joins TRBV12-5 to TRBJ2-5, with 7 bases aligning to TRBD1. Losses at the gene ends were 1 base for V and 5 bases for J; bases not matched to a gene: 4. CDR3 length equals 14 residues. Germline V gene sequence: CDR1 LGHNT, CDR2 FRNRAP. DNA of the CDR3: TGTGCTAGTGGTTTGGGACAACAGGGGGAGACCCAGTACTTC. Its translation: CASGLGQQGETQYF. Using reference TRBV12-5 and TRBJ2-5 for the parts outside the CDR3, the full variable domain is DARVTQTPRHKVTEMGQEVTMRCQPILGHNTVFWYRQTMMQGLELLAYFRNRAPLDDSGMPKDRFSAEMPDATLATLKIQPSEPRDSAVYFCASGLGQQGETQYFGPGTRLLVL.

The chain is built from TRBV11-1 and TRBJ1-1, with D tentatively TRBD1 (5 bases). Deletions cut 2 bases from V and 7 bases from J, with 11 bases between. The germline V gene encodes CDR1 SGHAT and CDR2 FQDESV (reference sequence). The CDR3 totals 13 residues. The CDR3 nucleotides read TGTGCCAGCAGCTTACTTCAGGGCGGTGAAGCTTTCTTT. Amino acid sequence: CASSLLQGGEAFF.

V and J are TRBV7-6 and TRBJ1-2; 7 bases are shared with TRBD1. CDR3 size: 15 residues. CDR1 is SGHVS and CDR2 is FNYEAQ in the germline V gene. Trimming took 1 base from V and 4 from J; bases not matched to a gene: 6. The CDR3 protein is CASSLVQGGVYGYTF. DNA of the CDR3: TGTGCCAGCAGCTTAGTCCAGGGGGGCGTCTATGGCTACACCTTC.

The chain uses TRBV7-2 and TRBJ1-1; D is perhaps TRBD1 (5 bases). This CDR3 comprises 14 residues. Per germline, CDR1 SGHTA and CDR2 FQGNSA. The ends were cut back, 6 bases at V and 4 bases at J, with 15 bases in the middle. The CDR3 loop reads CASSPTADATEAFF. Here the CDR3 DNA reads TGTGCCAGCAGTCCGACAGCAGACGCCACTGAAGCTTTCTTT.

The rearrangement uses TRBV6-1 and TRBJ2-5; 12 bases agree with TRBD2. CDR1 is MNHNS, CDR2 SASEGT, per germline. The CDR3 has 12 amino acids. After removal of 7 bases from V and 9 bases from J, the junction contained 3 bases not matched to a gene. In DNA, the CDR3 is TGTGCCAGCACCCCTAGCGGGGGGGCCCAGTACTTC. Protein sequence: CASTPSGGAQYF.

The V and J genes are TRBV27 and TRBJ2-1; TRBD2 matches at 12 bases. The germline V gene encodes CDR1 MNHEY and CDR2 SMNVEV (reference sequence). The CDR3 is 17 amino acids. J lost 3 bases, V lost 5 bases, and 8 bases had no gene match. The DNA of the CDR3 is TGTGCCAGCAGTAAGACTAGCGGGAGAAAGGACTACAATGAGCAGTTCTTC. Translating gives CASSKTSGRKDYNEQFF.

This chain joins TRBV4-2 and TRBJ1-4; 8 bases are shared with TRBD1. Germline CDR1 LGHNA, CDR2 YNFKEQ. This CDR3 contains 14 residues. V lost 2 bases to trimming and J lost 7 bases; unmatched junction nucleotides: 3. CDR3 nucleotide sequence: TGTGCCAGCAGCCAACAGGGGGCGGTTGAAAAACTGTTTTTT. This translates into CASSQQGAVEKLFF.